This TCR beta chain appears in the sequencing data of a study of blood T cell repertoires in COVID-19. Study information: T cells, B-cell-depleted T cells, or PBMCs provided the cDNA or gDNA that served as material.

In Seattle, patients joined the study during active infection and were tracked longitudinally. J lost 1 base, V lost 1 base, and 8 bases had no gene match. In germline, CDR1 is SGHVT, CDR2 SQSDAQ. The CDR3 runs 18 residues. In the study's own analysis: Reference gene primer amplification gave nucleated cell count estimates. Sequencing used immunoSEQ multiplex PCR; TCRdb keeps in-frame clones, though not all of them. The V and J calls and clone size are taken from that table; D and trimming were inferred from the DNA. The profile shows around 200,000 clones, over 70% of them singletons. The gene calls are TRBV7-4 and TRBJ1-1; TRBD1 agrees at 11 bases. The specimen sequenced was peripheral blood. The TCR originated in a woman in her 40s with COVID-19, enrolled during active disease. The CDR3 is CASSLEAGQGGRNTEAFF. CDR3 sequence (DNA): TGTGCCAGCAGCTTAGAAGCGGGACAGGGGGGGAGGAACACTGAAGCTTTCTTT.